One TCR beta chain is described in this entry. This clone's antigen is unknown. No base quality information exists; no much larger clone differs at one position. The entry originates in a study of shared clonotypes between healthy human individuals (dated by TCRdb to 2019 to 2021). With regard to the full study: The cohort included three men and a couple of women between 18 and 49 years of age. For each donor, CD4 naive and CD4 memory were each run on three plates, CD8 naive on two plates, and CD8 memory on one plate. Per donor, leukapheresis produced somewhere between about 0.9 and 9.5 billion PBMCs. Blood TCR repertoires of roughly 5 healthy adults were deeply sequenced to estimate repertoire size and the extent of clonotype sharing between individuals. Different laboratories and diverse techniques were used to prepare libraries and sequence TCR repertoires, to increase sequencing depth and limit assay-specific biases. Summary of the overall study and its limitations: Clonotypes shared by all four sorted-subset donors showed higher generation probabilities than non-shared clonotypes. The genetic and exposure-history diversity represented was limited by the small number of donors. Incomplete sequencing was indicated by rarefaction of sorted-subset datasets, despite the large sequencing depth. Naive subsets generally had larger estimated clonotype richness than memory subsets did. Pairwise subsampling indicated that sequencing depth was expected to affect the degree of clonotype sharing among donors. Sampling was limited to blood, and TCR repertoires in tissue likely differ from TCR repertoires in blood. Around 5% of naive CD4, 3.5% of naive CD8, approximately 2.2% of memory CD4, and 0.4% of memory CD8 clonotypes were shared across several donors.

The donors were healthy, HIV-negative adults who had no recently reported acute infections or vaccinations. Every donor was a Caucasian adult residing in Nashville, Tennessee, USA. CD4+ T cells were enriched by magnetic negative selection, after which naive cells were positively selected on CD45RA and the negative fraction was taken as the memory subset. Blood was collected by leukapheresis, and PBMCs were isolated by Ficoll-Histopaque density gradient centrifugation and then cryopreserved in liquid nitrogen vapor phase. Analytical flow cytometry was used to check the purity and quantity of each magnetically sorted T cell population. Each sorted fraction had its genomic DNA isolated and then quantified by UV absorbance on a Nanodrop 2000c. The CDR3 numbers 14 residues from cysteine through phenylalanine. Left in the record is the CDR3 DNA by itself, 42 bases read in frame from the first base. From a lookup of the germline V gene, CDR1 and CDR2 are MDHEN and SYDVKM. The trim is 3 bases for V and 1 base for J, with a gap of 7 bases between the germline ends.

Using the deep immunoSEQ assay, TCR CDR3 regions were amplified from genomic DNA by multiplex PCR. Extracted genomic DNA from each cell subset was distributed evenly across all wells of several immunoSEQ 96-well plates, and each plate was treated as a replicate. Each replicate PCR for sorted subsets received around 0.2 ug genomic DNA, equal to about 30,000 T cell genomes. Purified libraries were quantified with a Qubit 3.0 fluorometer, sized on a Bioanalyzer 2100, and re-quantified with the KAPA Library Quantification kit. Every immunoSEQ 96-well plate was sequenced on a separate single-read 150-cycle Illumina NextSeq 550 flow cell. As for how the authors treated the data: Because the immunoSEQ output held only junctional sequences and lacked quality scores, the filtering could not match the filtering applied to full-length reads. To assign V/J genes and CDR3, sequences were annotated against IMGT germline references using PyIR, a Python wrapper for IgBLAST v1.9. Reads were removed for weak V/J assignments (E-value above 1e-6), missing CDR3, stop codons, out-of-frame junctions, or ambiguous translated residues. V3J clonotypes were defined by identical inferred V gene, J gene, and CDR3 amino acid sequence. To compute the percentage overlap between repertoires, the number of shared unique clonotypes was divided by the size of the smaller repertoire. RTK rarefaction, the Chao1 estimator, and Recon v2.1 estimates of unobserved clonotypes were used to assess repertoire richness. OLGA was used to compute generation probabilities for all TCRbeta clonotypes that the gDNA method yielded from a handful of donors. As stored in TCRdb, this immuneACCESS dataset retains in-frame rearrangements with V and J assigned. A fraction of the clones does not appear; measured against another copy, unresolved V genes explain less than half of the discrepancy, and the remainder lacks a known reason. The V and J calls and clone size are taken from that table; D and trimming were inferred from the DNA. Recorded for this sample are nearly 1 million clones; around three quarters of them occurred a single time. Clones ranked in the top ten supply about 1.5% of the sample.

This TCR derives from a man aged 18 to 30 in good health. The sequence links TRBV28 to TRBJ1-3; no D gene is confidently identified. Input material: memory CD4+ T cells sorted from blood. Reading the label with the study, this specimen's cell subset or site is: CD45RA-negative fraction. The CDR3 reads as follows: CASSFWGSGNTIYF. The sequence in DNA is TGTGCCAGCAGTTTTTGGGGATCTGGAAACACCATATATTTT.